This T cell receptor (beta chain) was obtained from a study of beta chain features in type 1 diabetes. Study findings and constraints: Small HLA sub-analyses could not settle whether HLA shapes TCRB rearrangement. Among all four CD4+ subsets, Type 1 diabetes patients had TCRB CDR3s that were moderately but significantly shorter. VDJ junctions from type 1 diabetes patients carried fewer insertions and larger deletions.

Of note for this clone: No antigen is known for it.

Via CD45RO/CCR7/CD25/CD127/CD95/CD27, cells of the CD4+ naive, central memory, regulatory and stem cell-like memory subsets were sorted. The length of the CDR3 is 14 residues. Germline values: CDR1 SNHLY, CDR2 FYNNEI. Trimming removed 4 bases from V and 8 bases from J, with 15 bases in between. Expressed TCRB transcripts were sequenced, since all the RNA that had been isolated was reverse transcribed. This table comes from immunoSEQ multiplex PCR, and its TCRdb copy is limited to in-frame clones, with some not included. The sample has a few hundred thousand clones, roughly 14% seen once. The receptor was isolated from a woman aged 18-29 years with type 1 diabetes. The chain joins TRBV2 to TRBJ1-5; D gene ambiguous. The sequencing input was naive CD4+ T cells from blood. In nucleotides, the CDR3 is TGTGCCAGCAGTGGCTATCGCGAATTGGAGCCCCAGCATTTT. Translating gives CASSGYRELEPQHF.